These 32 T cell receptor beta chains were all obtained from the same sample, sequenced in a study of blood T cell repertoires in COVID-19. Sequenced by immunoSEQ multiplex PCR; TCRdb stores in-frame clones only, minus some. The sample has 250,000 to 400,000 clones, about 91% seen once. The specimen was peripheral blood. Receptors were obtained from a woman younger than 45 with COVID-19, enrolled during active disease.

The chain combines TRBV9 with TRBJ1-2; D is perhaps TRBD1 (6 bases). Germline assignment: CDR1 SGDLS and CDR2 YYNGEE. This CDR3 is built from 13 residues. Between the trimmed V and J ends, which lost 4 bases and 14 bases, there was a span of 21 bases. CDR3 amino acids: CASSLQGRGVLTF. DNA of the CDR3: TGTGCCAGCAGCTTACAGGGAAGAGGGGTCCTAACCTTC.

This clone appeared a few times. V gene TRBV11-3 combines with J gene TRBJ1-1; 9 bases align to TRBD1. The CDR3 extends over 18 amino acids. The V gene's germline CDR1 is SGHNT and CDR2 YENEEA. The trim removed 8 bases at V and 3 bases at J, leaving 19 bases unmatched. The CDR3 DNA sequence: TGTGCCAGCGTCTTTTTGGGGGGACAGGGCGGTCTGTACACTGAAGCTTTCTTT. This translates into CASVFLGGQGGLYTEAFF.

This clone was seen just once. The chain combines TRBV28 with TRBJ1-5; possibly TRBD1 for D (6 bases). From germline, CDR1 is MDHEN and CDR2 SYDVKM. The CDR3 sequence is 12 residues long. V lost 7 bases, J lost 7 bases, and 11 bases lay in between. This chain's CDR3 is CASIVTGQPQHF. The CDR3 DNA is TGTGCCAGCATCGTTACAGGGCAGCCCCAGCATTTT.

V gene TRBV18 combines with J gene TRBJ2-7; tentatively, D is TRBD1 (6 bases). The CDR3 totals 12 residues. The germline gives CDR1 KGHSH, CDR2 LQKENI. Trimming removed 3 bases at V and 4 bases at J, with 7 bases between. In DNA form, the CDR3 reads TGTGCCAGCTCACCTGGACAGTACGAGCAGTACTTC. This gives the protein CASSPGQYEQYF.

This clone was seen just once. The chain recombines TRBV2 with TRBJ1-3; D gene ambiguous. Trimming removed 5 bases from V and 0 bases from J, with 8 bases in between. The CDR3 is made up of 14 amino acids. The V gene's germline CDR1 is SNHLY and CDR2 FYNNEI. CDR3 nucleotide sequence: TGTGCCAGCAGTACAGCTTACTCTGGAAACACCATATATTTT. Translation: CASSTAYSGNTIYF.

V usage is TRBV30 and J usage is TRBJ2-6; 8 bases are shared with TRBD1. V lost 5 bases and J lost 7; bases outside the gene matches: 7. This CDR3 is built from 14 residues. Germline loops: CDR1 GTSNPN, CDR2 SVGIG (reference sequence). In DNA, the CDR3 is TGTGCCTGGTCAACAGGGGGGAACGCCAACGTCCTGACTTTC. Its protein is CAWSTGGNANVLTF.

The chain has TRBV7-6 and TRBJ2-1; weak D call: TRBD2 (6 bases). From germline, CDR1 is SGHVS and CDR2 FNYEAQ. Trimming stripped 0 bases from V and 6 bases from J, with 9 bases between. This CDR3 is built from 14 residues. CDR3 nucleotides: TGTGCCAGCAGCTTAGCGGGAGGAGTCAATGAGCAGTTCTTC. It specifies CASSLAGGVNEQFF.

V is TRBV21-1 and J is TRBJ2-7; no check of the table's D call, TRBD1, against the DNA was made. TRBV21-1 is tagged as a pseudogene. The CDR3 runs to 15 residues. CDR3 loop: CASSKVQPGSYEQYF. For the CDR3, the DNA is TGTGCCAGCAGCAAAGTACAGCCTGGGTCCTACGAGCAGTACTTC.

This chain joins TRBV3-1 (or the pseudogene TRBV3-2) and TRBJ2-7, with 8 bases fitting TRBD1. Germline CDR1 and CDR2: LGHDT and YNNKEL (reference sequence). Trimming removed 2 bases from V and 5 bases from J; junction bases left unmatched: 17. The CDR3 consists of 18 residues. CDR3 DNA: TGTGCCAGCAGCCAAATCGGGATAGGGACAGGTAGAAGTCACGAGCAGTACGTC. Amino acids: CASSQIGIGTGRSHEQYV.

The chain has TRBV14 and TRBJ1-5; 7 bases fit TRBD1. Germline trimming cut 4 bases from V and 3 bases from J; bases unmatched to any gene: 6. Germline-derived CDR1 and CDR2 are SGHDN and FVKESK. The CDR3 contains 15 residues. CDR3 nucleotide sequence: TGTGCCAGCAGCCCGTGGACAGGCTACAATCAGCCCCAGCATTTT. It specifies CASSPWTGYNQPQHF.

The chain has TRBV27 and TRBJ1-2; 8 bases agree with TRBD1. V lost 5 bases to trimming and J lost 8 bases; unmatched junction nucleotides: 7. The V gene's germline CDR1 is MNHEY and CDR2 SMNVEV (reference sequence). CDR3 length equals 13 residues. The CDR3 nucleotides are TGTGCCAGCAGTCCCATGACAGGGGACGGCTACACCTTC. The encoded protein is CASSPMTGDGYTF.

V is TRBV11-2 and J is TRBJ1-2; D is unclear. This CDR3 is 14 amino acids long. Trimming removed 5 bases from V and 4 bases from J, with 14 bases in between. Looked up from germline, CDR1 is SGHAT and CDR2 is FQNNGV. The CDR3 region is CASSAGVSGYGYTF. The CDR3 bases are TGTGCCAGCAGCGCAGGTGTTTCTGGCTATGGCTACACCTTC.

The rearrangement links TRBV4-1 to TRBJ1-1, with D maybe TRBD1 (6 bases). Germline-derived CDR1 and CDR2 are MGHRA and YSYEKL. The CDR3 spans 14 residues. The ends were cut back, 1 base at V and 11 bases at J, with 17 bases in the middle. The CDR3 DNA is TGCGCCAGCAGCCAAGGGGTACAGGGCGAGAGGGCTTTCTTT. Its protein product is CASSQGVQGERAFF.

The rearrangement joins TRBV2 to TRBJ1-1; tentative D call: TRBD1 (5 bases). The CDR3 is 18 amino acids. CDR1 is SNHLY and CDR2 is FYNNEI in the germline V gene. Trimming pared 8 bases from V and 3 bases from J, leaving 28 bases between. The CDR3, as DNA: TGTGCCAGCCACAGATCAGGGCGTCTGAATAGTGGGTACACTGAAGCTTTCTTT. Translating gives CASHRSGRLNSGYTEAFF. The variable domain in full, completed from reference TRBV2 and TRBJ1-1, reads EPEVTQTPSHQVTQMGQEVILRCVPISNHLYFYWYRQILGQKVEFLVSFYNNEISEKSEIFDDQFSVERPDGSNFTLKIRSTKLEDSAMYFCASHRSGRLNSGYTEAFFGQGTRLTVV.

CDR3 protein: CASRDPREPKNGYTF. The CDR3 region has the DNA TGTGCCAGCAGGGACCCCAGGGAACCTAAAAATGGCTACACCTTC. The V and J genes are TRBV6-5 and TRBJ1-2; tentative D call: TRBD1 (5 bases). The CDR3 totals 15 residues. V was clipped by 6 bases and J by 6 bases, with 20 bases between them. Germline V gives CDR1 MNHEY, CDR2 SVGAGI.

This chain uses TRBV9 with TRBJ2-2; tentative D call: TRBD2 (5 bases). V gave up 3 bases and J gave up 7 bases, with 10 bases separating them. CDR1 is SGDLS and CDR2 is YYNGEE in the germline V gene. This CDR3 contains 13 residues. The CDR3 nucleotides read TGTGCCAGCAGCGATGAGGGAAACGGGGAGCTGTTTTTT. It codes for CASSDEGNGELFF.

This CDR3 is CASSEFSPPGEPQHF. In DNA, the CDR3 is TGTGCCAGCAGTGAATTTTCTCCCCCGGGGGAGCCCCAGCATTTT. V usage is TRBV6-1 and J usage is TRBJ1-5; possibly TRBD1 for D (5 bases). V lost 2 bases, J lost 8 bases, and 16 bases lay in between. The CDR3 covers 15 residues. Germline V gene sequence: CDR1 MNHNS, CDR2 SASEGT.

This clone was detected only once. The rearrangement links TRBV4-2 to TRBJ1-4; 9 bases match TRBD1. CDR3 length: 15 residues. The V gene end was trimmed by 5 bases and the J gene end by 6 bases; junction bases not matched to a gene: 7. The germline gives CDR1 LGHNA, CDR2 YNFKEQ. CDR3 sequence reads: CASSLRTGEDEKLFF. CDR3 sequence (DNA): TGTGCCAGCAGCTTGAGGACAGGGGAGGATGAAAAACTGTTTTTT.

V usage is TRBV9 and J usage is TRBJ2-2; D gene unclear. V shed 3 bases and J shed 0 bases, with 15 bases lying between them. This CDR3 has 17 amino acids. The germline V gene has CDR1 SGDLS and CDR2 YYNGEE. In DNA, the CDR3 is TGTGCCAGCAGCGAATACCCACGGAGACCGAACACCGGGGAGCTGTTTTTT. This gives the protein CASSEYPRRPNTGELFF.

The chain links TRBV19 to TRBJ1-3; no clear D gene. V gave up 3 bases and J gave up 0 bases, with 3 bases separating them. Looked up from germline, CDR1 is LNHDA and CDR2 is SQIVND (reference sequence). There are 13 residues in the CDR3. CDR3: CASSILSGNTIYF. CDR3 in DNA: TGTGCCAGTAGTATCCTCTCTGGAAACACCATATATTTT.

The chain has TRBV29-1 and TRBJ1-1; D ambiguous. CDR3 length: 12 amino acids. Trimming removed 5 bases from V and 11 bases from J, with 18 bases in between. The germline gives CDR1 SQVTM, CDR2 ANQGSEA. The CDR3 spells CSVFQSERRAFF. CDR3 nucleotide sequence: TGCAGCGTTTTTCAATCGGAGCGTAGGGCTTTCTTT.

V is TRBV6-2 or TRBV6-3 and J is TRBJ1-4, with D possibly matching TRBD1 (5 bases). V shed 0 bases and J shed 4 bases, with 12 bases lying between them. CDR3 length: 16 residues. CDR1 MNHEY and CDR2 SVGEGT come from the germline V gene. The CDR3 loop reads CASSYSRQNNNEKLFF. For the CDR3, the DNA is TGTGCCAGCAGTTACTCCCGACAGAATAATAATGAAAAACTGTTTTTT.

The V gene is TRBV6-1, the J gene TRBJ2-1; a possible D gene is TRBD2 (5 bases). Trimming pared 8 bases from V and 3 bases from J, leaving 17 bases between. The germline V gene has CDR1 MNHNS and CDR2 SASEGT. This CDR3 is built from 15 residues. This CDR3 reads CASSSRRGLYNEQFF. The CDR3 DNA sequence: TGTGCCAGCTCCTCCCGGCGCGGGCTCTACAATGAGCAGTTCTTC.

CDR3 sequence: CASKTVEGRDYGYTF. The CDR3 DNA sequence: TGTGCCAGCAAAACAGTGGAGGGGCGGGACTATGGCTACACCTTC. This sequence joins TRBV6-5 and TRBJ1-2; TRBD1 might be the D (5 bases). This CDR3 is 15 amino acids long. Per the germline V gene, CDR1 is MNHEY and CDR2 is SVGAGI. V lost 7 bases and J 3 bases, leaving 18 bases between the germline ends.

For the CDR3, the DNA is TGTGCCAGCAGCCAAGATTTCAGCTATGGCTACACCTTC. Translating it yields CASSQDFSYGYTF. The chain has TRBV14 and TRBJ1-2; the D is unclear. The ends were cut back, 0 bases at V and 4 bases at J, with 6 bases in the middle. Germline CDR1 reads SGHDN; CDR2 reads FVKESK. This CDR3 is 13 amino acids long.

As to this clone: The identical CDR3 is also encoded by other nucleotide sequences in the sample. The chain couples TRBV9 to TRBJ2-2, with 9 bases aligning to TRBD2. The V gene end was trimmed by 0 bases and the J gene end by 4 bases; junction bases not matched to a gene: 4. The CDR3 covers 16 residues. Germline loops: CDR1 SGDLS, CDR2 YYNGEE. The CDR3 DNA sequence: TGTGCCAGCAGCGTAGTCGCGGGGGGGCCCACCGGGGAGCTGTTTTTT. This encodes CASSVVAGGPTGELFF.

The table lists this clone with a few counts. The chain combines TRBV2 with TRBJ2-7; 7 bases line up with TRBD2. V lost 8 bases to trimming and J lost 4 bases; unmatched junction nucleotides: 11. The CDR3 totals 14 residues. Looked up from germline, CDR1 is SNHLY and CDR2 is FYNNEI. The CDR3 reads CASFRQPGGYEQYV. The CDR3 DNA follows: TGTGCCAGCTTCCGCCAACCGGGGGGTTACGAGCAGTACGTC.

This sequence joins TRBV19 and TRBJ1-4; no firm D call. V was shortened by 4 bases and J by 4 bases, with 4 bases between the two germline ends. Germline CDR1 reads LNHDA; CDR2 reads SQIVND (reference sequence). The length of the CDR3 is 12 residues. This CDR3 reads CASSRLNEKLFF. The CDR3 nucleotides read TGTGCCAGTAGTAGGCTTAATGAAAAACTGTTTTTT.

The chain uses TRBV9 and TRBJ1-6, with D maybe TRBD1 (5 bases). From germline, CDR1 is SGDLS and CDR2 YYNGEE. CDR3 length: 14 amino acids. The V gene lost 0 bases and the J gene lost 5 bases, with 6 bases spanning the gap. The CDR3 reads CASSVGGDNSPLHF. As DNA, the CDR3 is TGTGCCAGCAGCGTAGGGGGCGATAATTCACCCCTCCACTTT.

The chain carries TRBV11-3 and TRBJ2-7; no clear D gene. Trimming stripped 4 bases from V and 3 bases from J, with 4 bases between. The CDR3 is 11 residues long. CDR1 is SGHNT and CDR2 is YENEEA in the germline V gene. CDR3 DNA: TGTGCCAGCAGCTCCTACTACGAGCAGTACTTC. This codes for CASSSYYEQYF.

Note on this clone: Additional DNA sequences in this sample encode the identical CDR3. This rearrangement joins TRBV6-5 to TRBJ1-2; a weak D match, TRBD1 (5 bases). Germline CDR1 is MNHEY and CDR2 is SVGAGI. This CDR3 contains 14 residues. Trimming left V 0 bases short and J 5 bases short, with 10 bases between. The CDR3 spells CASSYSTGGYGYTF. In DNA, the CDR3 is TGTGCCAGCAGTTACTCTACGGGGGGATATGGCTACACCTTC.

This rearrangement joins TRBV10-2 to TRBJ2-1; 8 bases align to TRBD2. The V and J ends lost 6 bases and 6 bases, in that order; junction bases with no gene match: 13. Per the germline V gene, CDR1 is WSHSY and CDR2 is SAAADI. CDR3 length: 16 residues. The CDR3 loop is CASRVIGGGLSNEQFF. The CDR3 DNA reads TGCGCCAGCAGAGTTATAGGCGGGGGGCTGTCCAATGAGCAGTTCTTC.